This T cell receptor (beta chain) originates from a study of OX40 agonist ivuxolimab in advanced cancers. Study information: Aged about 20 to 80 with a mean of about 63 years, they were about 80% male.

Data came from immunoSEQ multiplex PCR; TCRdb stores just in-frame clones and leaves some out. The data hold tens of thousands of clones, with 78% observed a single time. The CDR3 has 14 residues. In germline, CDR1 is MDHEN, CDR2 SYDVKM. The V gene lost 7 bases and the J gene lost 0 bases, with 10 bases spanning the gap. Findings and limits, study-wide: At doses 0.1 to 3.0 mg/kg, CD4+ and CD8+ clones expanded. Researchers did not determine the expanded peripheral T cells' antigen specificity.

Regarding this clone: Its antigen is not known.

Blood samples were obtained at baseline, cycle 4 day 1, and cycle 7 day 1. This TCR came from an adult with an advanced solid tumor such as melanoma, head and neck, liver or kidney cancer. This rearrangement joins TRBV28 to TRBJ1-3; D is uncertain. This material consisted of CD4+ or CD8+ T cells sorted from blood, taken in a trial of the OX40 agonist ivuxolimab. The DNA of the CDR3 is TGTGCCAGCACGACCGGGAGCTCTGGAAACACCATATATTTT. It is translated as CASTTGSSGNTIYF.